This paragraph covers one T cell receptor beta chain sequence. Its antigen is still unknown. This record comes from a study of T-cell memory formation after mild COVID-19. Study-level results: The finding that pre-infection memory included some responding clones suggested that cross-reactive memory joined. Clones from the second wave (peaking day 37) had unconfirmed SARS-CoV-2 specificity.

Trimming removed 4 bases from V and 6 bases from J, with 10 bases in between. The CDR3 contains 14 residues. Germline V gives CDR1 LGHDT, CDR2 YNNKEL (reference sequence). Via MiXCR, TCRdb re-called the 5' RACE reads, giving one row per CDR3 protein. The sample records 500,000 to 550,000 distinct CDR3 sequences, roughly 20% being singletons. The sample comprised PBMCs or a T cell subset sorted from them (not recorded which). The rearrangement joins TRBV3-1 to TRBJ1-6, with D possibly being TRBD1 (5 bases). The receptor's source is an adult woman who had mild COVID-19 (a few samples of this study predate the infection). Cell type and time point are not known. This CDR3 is CASSPHGANSPLHF. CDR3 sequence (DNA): TGTGCCAGCAGCCCTCATGGGGCTAATTCACCCCTCCACTTT.